The clone carrying this TCR beta chain has only a few counts. Its antigen is still unknown. Between the trimmed V and J ends, which lost 1 base and 3 bases, there was a span of 9 bases. The CDR3 extends over 14 amino acids. Uncontrolled infections, other autoimmune diseases, pregnancy or lactation led to exclusion of patients. This sample is part of a study of T cells in Graves' hyperthyroidism and ophthalmopathy. Template material for amplifying TCR beta CDR3 regions consisted of RNA transcripts. The TCR CDR3 was amplified in a first-round RT-PCR using the HTBI primer set. TCRdb reprocessed the multiplex PCR reads via MiXCR and lists one record per CDR3 protein. In the table there are over 700,000 distinct CDR3 sequences, 35% of which are singletons. Study-level points and caveats: Ophthalmopathy onset followed model prediction by a median about six months.

This chain connects TRBV12-3 or TRBV12-4 to TRBJ1-2; D is perhaps TRBD1 (5 bases). The specimen was blood. This TCR was sampled from a woman aged 40 to 50 with Graves' hyperthyroidism. The CDR3 spells CASSLEQGDYGYTF. The CDR3, as DNA: TGTGCCAGCAGTTTAGAGCAGGGTGACTATGGCTACACCTTC.